This TCR beta chain was sequenced during a study of CD8 T cells in Susac syndrome. The germline gives CDR1 MNHEY, CDR2 SMNVEV (reference sequence). J lost 6 bases, V lost 5 bases, and 9 bases had no gene match. The CDR3 is 15 amino acids. This clonotype occurred once. CD8+ and CD4+ T cells were negatively isolated; TEMRA cells were FACS-enriched. The RNA, about 0.45 to 1 ug, was put through reverse transcription using random hexamers. TCRdb re-analysed the immunoSEQ multiplex PCR reads in MiXCR, keeping a single row per CDR3 protein. This table holds 150,000 to 160,000 distinct CDR3 sequences, around 95% found once.

The sequencing input was CD8+ T cells from PBMCs. The rearrangement uses TRBV27 and TRBJ2-1; 8 positions match TRBD2. The receptor was derived from a human donor with multiple sclerosis. The CDR3 bases are TGTGCCAGCAGTCCGGTGACGGGGGGGTCCAATGAGCAGTTCTTC. This gives the protein CASSPVTGGSNEQFF.